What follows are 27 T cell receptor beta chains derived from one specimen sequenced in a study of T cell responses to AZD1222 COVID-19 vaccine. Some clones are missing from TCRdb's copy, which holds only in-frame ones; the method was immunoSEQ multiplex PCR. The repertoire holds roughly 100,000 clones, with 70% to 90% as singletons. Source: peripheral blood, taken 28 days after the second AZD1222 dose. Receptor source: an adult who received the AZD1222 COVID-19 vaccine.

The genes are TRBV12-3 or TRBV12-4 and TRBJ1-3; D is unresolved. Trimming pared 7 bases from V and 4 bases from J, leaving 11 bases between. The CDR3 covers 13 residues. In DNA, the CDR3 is TGTGCCAGCAATCGGCCCGGGGGAAACACCATATATTTT. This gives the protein CASNRPGGNTIYF.

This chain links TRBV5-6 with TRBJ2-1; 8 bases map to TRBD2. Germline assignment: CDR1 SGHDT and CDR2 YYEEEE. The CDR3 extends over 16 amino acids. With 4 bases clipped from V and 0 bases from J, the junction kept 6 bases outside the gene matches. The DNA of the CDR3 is TGTGCCAGCAGCCCCCGACTAGCGAACTCCTACAATGAGCAGTTCTTC. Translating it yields CASSPRLANSYNEQFF.

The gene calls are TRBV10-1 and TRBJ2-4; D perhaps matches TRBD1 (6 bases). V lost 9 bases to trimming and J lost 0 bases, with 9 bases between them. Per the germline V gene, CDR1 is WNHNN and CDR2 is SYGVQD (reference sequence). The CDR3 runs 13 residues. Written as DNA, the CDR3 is TGCGCCAGAGACAGGATAGCCAAAAACATTCAGTACTTC. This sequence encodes CARDRIAKNIQYF.

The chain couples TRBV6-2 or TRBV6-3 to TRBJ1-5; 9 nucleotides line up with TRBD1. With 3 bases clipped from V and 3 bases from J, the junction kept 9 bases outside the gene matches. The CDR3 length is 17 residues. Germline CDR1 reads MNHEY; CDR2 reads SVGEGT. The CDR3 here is CASSYSGGTGHNQPQHF. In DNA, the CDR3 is TGTGCCAGCAGTTATTCCGGCGGGACAGGGCACAATCAGCCCCAGCATTTT.

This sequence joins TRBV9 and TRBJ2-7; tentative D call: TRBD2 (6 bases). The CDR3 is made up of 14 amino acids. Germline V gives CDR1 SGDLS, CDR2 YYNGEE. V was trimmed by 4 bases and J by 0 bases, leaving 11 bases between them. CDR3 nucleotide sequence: TGTGCCAGCAGCCCTCGGGACTTCTCCTACGAGCAGTACTTC. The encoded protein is CASSPRDFSYEQYF.

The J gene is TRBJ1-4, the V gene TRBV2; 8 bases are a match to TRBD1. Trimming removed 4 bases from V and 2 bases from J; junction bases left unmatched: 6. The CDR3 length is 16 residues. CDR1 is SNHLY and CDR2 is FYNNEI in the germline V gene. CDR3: CASSGTTGVTNEKLFF. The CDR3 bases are TGTGCCAGCAGTGGAACGACAGGGGTCACTAATGAAAAACTGTTTTTT.

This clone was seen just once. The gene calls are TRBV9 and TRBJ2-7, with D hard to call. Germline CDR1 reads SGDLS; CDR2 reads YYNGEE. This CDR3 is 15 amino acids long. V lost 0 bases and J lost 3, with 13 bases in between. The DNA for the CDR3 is TGTGCCAGCAGCGTAGAGGCGTCCATTGACTACGAGCAGTACTTC. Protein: CASSVEASIDYEQYF.

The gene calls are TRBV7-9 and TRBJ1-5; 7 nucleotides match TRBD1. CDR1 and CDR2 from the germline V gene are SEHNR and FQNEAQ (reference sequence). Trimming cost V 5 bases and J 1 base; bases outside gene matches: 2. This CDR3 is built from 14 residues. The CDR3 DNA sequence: TGTGCCAGCAGCCTGACAGGGAGCAATCAGCCCCAGCATTTT. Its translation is CASSLTGSNQPQHF.

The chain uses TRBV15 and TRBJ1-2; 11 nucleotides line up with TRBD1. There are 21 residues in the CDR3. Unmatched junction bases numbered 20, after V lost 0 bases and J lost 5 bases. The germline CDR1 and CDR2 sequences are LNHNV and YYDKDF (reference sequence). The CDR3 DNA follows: TGTGCCACCAGCAGAGATCCACGGGTATATGGGACAGGGGGGGAATTGTATGGCTACACCTTC. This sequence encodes CATSRDPRVYGTGGELYGYTF.

Written as DNA, the CDR3 is TGTGCCACCCAGCACCGGAACACCGGGGAGCTGTTTTTT. Amino acids: CATQHRNTGELFF. This sequence joins TRBV28 and TRBJ2-2; D unclear. Germline-derived CDR1 and CDR2 are MDHEN and SYDVKM. The CDR3 has 13 amino acids. Trimming cost V 10 bases and J 1 base, with 10 bases left between them.

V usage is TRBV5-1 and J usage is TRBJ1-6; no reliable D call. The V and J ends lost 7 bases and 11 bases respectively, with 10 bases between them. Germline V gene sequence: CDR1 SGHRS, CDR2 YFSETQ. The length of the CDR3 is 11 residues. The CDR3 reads CASGLDAPLHF. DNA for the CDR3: TGCGCCAGCGGTCTCGACGCACCCCTCCACTTT. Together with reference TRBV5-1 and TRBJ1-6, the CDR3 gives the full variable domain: KAGVTQTPRYLIKTRGQQVTLSCSPISGHRSVSWYQQTPGQGLQFLFEYFSETQRNKGNFPGRFSGRQFSNSRSEMNVSTLELGDSALYLCASGLDAPLHFGNGTRLTVT.

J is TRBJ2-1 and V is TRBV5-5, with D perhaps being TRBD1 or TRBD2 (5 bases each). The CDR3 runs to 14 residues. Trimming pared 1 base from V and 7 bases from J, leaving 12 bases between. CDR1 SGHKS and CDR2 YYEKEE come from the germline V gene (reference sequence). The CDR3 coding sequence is TGTGCCAGCAGCTTGCAAGGGACCCTAAATGAGCAGTTCTTC. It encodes CASSLQGTLNEQFF.

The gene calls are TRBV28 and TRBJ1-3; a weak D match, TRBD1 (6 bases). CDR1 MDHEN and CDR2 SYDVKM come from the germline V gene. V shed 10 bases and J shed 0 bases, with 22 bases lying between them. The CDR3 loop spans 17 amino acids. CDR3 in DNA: TGTGCCACCGCAGATCCGGGACACCCATTCTCTGGAAACACCATATATTTT. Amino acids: CATADPGHPFSGNTIYF.

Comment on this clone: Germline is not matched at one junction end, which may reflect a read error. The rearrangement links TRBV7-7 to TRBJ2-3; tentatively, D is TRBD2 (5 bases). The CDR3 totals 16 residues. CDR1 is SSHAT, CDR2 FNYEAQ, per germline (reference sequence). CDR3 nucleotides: TGTGCTAGCAGCTTAGCGCCGGGGTGGGGCACAGATACGCAGTATTTT. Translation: CASSLAPGWGTDTQYF.

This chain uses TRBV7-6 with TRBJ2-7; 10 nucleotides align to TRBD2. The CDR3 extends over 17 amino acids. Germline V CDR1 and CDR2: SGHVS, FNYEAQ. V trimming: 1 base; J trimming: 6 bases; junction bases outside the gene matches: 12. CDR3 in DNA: TGTGCCAGCAGCTTAGTAGCGGGAGGCCAGGCGGGAGGCGAGCAGTACTTC. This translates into CASSLVAGGQAGGEQYF. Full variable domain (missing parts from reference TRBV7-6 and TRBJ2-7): GAGVSQSPRYKVTKRGQDVALRCDPISGHVSLYWYRQALGQGPEFLTYFNYEAQQDKSGLPNDRFSAERPEGSISTLTIQRTEQRDSAMYRCASSLVAGGQAGGEQYFGPGTRLTVT.

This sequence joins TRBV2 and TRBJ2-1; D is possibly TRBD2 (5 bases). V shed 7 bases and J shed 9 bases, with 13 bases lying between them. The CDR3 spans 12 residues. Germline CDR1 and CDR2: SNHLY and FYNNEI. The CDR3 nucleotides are TGTGCCAGCATCGGGGAAGAGGCTGAGCAGTTCTTC. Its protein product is CASIGEEAEQFF.

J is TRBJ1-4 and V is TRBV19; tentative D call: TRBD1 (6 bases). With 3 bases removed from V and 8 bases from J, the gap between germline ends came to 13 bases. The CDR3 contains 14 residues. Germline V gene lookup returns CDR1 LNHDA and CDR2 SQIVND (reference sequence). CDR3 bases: TGTGCCAGTAGTATCCCAGGGGTTCGCGAAAAACTGTTTTTT. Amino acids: CASSIPGVREKLFF.

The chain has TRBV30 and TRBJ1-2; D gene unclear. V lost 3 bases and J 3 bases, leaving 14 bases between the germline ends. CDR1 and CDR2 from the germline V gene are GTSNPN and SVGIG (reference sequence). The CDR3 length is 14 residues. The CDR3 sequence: CAWSSERNYYGYTF. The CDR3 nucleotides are TGTGCCTGGAGCTCCGAAAGGAATTACTATGGCTACACCTTC.

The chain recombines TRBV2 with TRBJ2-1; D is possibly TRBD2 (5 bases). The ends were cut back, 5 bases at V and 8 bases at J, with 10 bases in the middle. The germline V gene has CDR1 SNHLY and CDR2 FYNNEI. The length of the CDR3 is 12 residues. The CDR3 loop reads CASSPLDYEQFF. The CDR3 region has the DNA TGTGCCAGCAGTCCACTAGATTATGAGCAGTTCTTC.

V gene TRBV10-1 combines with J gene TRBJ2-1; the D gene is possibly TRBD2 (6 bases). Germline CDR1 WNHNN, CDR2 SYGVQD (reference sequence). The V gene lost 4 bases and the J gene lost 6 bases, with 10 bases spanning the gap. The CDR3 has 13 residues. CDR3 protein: CASSVGSGNEQFF. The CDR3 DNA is TGCGCCAGCAGTGTCGGTAGCGGCAATGAGCAGTTCTTC.

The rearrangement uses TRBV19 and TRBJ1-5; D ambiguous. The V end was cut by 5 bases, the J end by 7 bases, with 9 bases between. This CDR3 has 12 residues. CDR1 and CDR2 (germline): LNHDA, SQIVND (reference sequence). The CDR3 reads CASSETQQPQHF. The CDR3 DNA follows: TGTGCCAGTAGTGAGACTCAACAGCCCCAGCATTTT.

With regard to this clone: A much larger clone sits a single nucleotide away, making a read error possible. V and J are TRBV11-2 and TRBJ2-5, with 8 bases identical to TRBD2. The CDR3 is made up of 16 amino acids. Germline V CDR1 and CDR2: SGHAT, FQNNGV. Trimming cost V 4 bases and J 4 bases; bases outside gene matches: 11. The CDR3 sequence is CASSSIAGRRRETQYF. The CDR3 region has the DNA TGTGCCAGCAGCTCAATAGCGGGAAGGCGTCGAGAGACCCAGTACTTC.

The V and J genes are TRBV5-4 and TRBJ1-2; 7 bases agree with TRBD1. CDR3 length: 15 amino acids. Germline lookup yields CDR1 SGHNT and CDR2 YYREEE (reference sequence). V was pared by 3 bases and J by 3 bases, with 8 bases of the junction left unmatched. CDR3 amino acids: CASSSNRGSDYGYTF. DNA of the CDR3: TGTGCCAGCAGCTCGAACAGGGGATCGGACTATGGCTACACCTTC.

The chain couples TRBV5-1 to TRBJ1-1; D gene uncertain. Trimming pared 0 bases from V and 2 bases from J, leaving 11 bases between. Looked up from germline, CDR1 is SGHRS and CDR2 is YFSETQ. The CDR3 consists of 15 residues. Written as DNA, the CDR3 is TGCGCCAGCAGCTTGGTTCTTGCAGAAAACACTGAAGCTTTCTTT. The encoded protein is CASSLVLAENTEAFF.

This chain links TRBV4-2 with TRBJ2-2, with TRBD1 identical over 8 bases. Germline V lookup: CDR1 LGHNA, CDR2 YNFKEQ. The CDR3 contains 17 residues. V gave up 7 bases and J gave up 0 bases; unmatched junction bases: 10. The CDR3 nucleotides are TGTGCCAGCACTCGCACGGGGACAGGATCGAACACCGGGGAGCTGTTTTTT. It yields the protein CASTRTGTGSNTGELFF.

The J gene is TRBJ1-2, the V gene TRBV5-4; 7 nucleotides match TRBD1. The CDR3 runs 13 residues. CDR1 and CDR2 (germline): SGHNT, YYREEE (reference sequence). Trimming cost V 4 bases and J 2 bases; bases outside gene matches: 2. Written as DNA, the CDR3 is TGTGCCAGCAGCCGGGACAGCAACTATGGCTACACCTTC. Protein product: CASSRDSNYGYTF. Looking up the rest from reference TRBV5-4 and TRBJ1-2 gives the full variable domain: ETGVTQSPTHLIKTRGQQVTLRCSSQSGHNTVSWYQQALGQGPQFIFQYYREEENGRGNFPPRFSGLQFPNYSSELNVNALELDDSALYLCASSRDSNYGYTFGSGTRLTVV.

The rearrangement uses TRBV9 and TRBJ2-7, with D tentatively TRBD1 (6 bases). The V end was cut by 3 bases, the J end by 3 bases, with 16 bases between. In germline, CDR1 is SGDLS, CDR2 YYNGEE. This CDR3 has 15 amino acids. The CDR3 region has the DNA TGTGCCAGCAGCGAAGGACAGAGCCACTACTACGAGCAGTACTTC. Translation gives CASSEGQSHYYEQYF. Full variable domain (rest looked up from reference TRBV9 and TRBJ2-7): DSGVTQTPKHLITATGQRVTLRCSPRSGDLSVYWYQQSLDQGLQFLIQYYNGEERAKGNILERFSAQQFPDLHSELNLSSLELGDSALYFCASSEGQSHYYEQYFGPGTRLTVT.